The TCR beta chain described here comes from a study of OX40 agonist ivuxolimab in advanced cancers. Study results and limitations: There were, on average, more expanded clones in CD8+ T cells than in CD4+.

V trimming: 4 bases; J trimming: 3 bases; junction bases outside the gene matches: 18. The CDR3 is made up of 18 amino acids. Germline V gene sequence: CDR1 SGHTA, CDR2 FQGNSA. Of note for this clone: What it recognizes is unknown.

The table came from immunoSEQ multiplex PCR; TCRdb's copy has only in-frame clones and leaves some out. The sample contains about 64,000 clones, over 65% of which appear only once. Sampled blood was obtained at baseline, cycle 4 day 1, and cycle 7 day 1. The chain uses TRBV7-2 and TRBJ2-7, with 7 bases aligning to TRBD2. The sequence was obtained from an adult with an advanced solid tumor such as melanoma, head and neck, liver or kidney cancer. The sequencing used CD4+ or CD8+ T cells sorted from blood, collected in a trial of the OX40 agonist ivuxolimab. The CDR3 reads CASSSQGIRERDHYEQYF. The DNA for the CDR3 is TGTGCCAGCAGCTCCCAGGGAATAAGGGAGCGGGACCACTACGAGCAGTACTTC. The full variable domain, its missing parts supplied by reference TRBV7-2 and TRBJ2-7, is GAGVSQSPSNKVTEKGKDVELRCDPISGHTALYWYRQSLGQGLEFLIYFQGNSAPDKSGLPSDRFSAERTGGSVSTLTIQRTQQEDSAVYLCASSSQGIRERDHYEQYFGPGTRLTVT.